This TCR beta chain stems from a study of OX40 agonist ivuxolimab in advanced cancers. Study details: Patients undergoing dose escalation presented with hepatocellular carcinoma, melanoma, renal cell or head and neck cancer. A history of anti-PD-1, anti-PD-L1 or anti-CTLA-4 therapy was acceptable, and approximately 40% had some.

Study-wide findings and caveats: CD4+ T cells averaged fewer expanded clones than CD8+ T cells.

From germline, CDR1 is MNHNY and CDR2 SVGAGI (reference sequence). The CDR3 runs 15 residues. Germline trimming cut 5 bases from V and 2 bases from J; bases unmatched to any gene: 6. Clones were sequenced by immunoSEQ multiplex PCR, and TCRdb holds only the in-frame ones, with some missing. The table has approximately 46,000 clones, approximately 80% seen once. A word on this clone: Its specificity is not known.

V is TRBV6-6 and J is TRBJ1-3; 7 nucleotides agree with TRBD1. The clonotype comes from an adult with an advanced solid tumor such as melanoma, head and neck, liver or kidney cancer. This sample comprised CD4+ or CD8+ T cells sorted from blood, obtained in a trial of the OX40 agonist ivuxolimab. DNA of the CDR3: TGTGCCAGCAGTCGACAGGGCGGCACTGGAAACACCATATATTTT. Translated, it gives CASSRQGGTGNTIYF.